Presented here are 26 T cell receptor beta chains from one specimen sequenced in a study of neurological immune-mediated disorders. TCRdb called the 5' RACE reads again in MiXCR, with one record for every CDR3 protein. The data hold roughly 52,000 distinct CDR3 sequences, with approximately 5.8% observed a single time. Input material: CD4+ T cells from blood. The receptor set was obtained from a woman aged 18-29 years with multiple sclerosis.

In its sample, this clonotype was seen many times. This chain uses TRBV18 with TRBJ2-3; no firm D call. V lost 5 bases, J lost 5 bases, and 8 bases lay in between. Germline V gene lookup returns CDR1 KGHSH and CDR2 LQKENI. This CDR3 region has 12 residues. CDR3 in amino acids: CASSEDIDTQYF. The CDR3 bases are TGTGCCAGCTCAGAAGATATAGATACGCAGTATTTT.

This clonotype was detected ten times or more. The chain's CDR3 is CASSQLRGNSPLHF. Here the CDR3 DNA reads TGTGCCAGCAGCCAACTCAGGGGGAATTCACCCCTCCACTTT. The J gene is TRBJ1-6, the V gene TRBV14, with TRBD1 identical over 7 bases. CDR1 is SGHDN and CDR2 is FVKESK in the germline V gene. Losses at the gene ends were 2 bases for V and 7 bases for J; bases not matched to a gene: 2. This CDR3 has 14 residues.

This clonotype has ten or more counts. CDR3 in DNA: TGTGCCAGCAGTTCAACAGGGAAAGGTAGCAATCAGCCCCAGCATTTT. Translated: CASSSTGKGSNQPQHF. V usage is TRBV27 and J usage is TRBJ1-5; maybe TRBD1 (6 bases). V was clipped by 4 bases and J by 0 bases, with 13 bases between them. CDR1 is MNHEY and CDR2 is SMNVEV in the germline V gene (reference sequence). CDR3 length: 16 residues.

This clonotype was recorded at least ten times. The gene calls are TRBV20-1 and TRBJ1-5; no firm D call. The length of the CDR3 is 12 residues. The germline V gene has CDR1 DFQATT and CDR2 SNEGSKA (reference sequence). Trimming took off 3 bases at V and 1 base at J, with 4 bases between the two ends. The CDR3 bases are TGCAGTGCTAGCGGCAGCAATCAGCCCCAGCATTTT. Its protein product is CSASGSNQPQHF.

This clonotype has ten or more counts. This chain joins TRBV2 and TRBJ1-1; tentatively, D is TRBD1 (5 bases). The germline CDR1 and CDR2 sequences are SNHLY and FYNNEI. The CDR3 runs 13 residues. Trimming pared 3 bases from V and 10 bases from J, leaving 15 bases between. The DNA for the CDR3 is TGTGCCAGCAGTGAGGGCCTTCCGGGGGGAGCTTTCTTT. Translated, it gives CASSEGLPGGAFF.

This clonotype was seen a handful of times. The chain is built from TRBV4-1 and TRBJ2-1; 11 nucleotides line up with TRBD2. The germline CDR1 and CDR2 sequences are MGHRA and YSYEKL. This CDR3 spans 19 amino acids. Trimming cost V 1 base and J 2 bases; bases outside gene matches: 10. The CDR3 DNA reads as TGCGCCAGCAGCCAAGCCCTAGCGGGAGGACTCGGGACCTACAATGAGCAGTTCTTC. Its translation is CASSQALAGGLGTYNEQFF.

There are many counts of this clonotype. The genes are TRBV5-1 and TRBJ2-5; TRBD1 agrees at 8 bases. This CDR3 has 13 amino acids. V was pared by 4 bases and J by 4 bases, with 3 bases of the junction left unmatched. Germline CDR1 is SGHRS and CDR2 is YFSETQ. The CDR3, as DNA: TGCGCCAGCAGCAGTACAGGGGGAGAGACCCAGTACTTC. Its protein product is CASSSTGGETQYF.

This clonotype was counted ten times or more. The chain links TRBV6-1 to TRBJ2-7; the match to TRBD1 covers 8 bases. The length of the CDR3 is 14 residues. Germline trimming cut 6 bases from V and 6 bases from J; bases unmatched to any gene: 10. Germline CDR1 is MNHNS and CDR2 is SASEGT. The CDR3 loop is CASRRTGSLGEQYF. As DNA, the CDR3 is TGTGCCAGCAGACGGACAGGGTCTTTAGGCGAGCAGTACTTC.

This clonotype was seen repeatedly, ten times or more. The chain employs TRBV5-1 and TRBJ1-1; D gene uncertain. The V end lost 4 bases, the J end lost 5 bases, and 9 bases lay between the germline ends. This CDR3 has 12 residues. Germline V lookup: CDR1 SGHRS, CDR2 YFSETQ. The CDR3 sequence is CASSRDGTEAFF. The CDR3, as DNA: TGCGCCAGCAGCCGCGACGGAACTGAAGCTTTCTTT.

This clonotype was found many times. This sequence joins TRBV7-3 and TRBJ2-1; 11 bases match TRBD2. With V trimmed by 5 bases and J by 7 bases, 7 bases remained unmatched. The CDR3 sequence is 15 residues long. The germline CDR1 and CDR2 sequences are SGHTA and FQGTGA. The CDR3: CASSTRLAGLNEQFF. Written as DNA, the CDR3 is TGTGCCAGCAGCACTCGACTAGCGGGGTTGAATGAGCAGTTCTTC. Full variable domain (remainder filled in from reference TRBV7-3 and TRBJ2-1): GAGVSQTPSNKVTEKGKYVELRCDPISGHTALYWYRQSLGQGPEFLIYFQGTGAADDSGLPNDRFFAVRPEGSVSTLKIQRTERGDSAVYLCASSTRLAGLNEQFFGPGTRLTVL.

This clonotype was seen ten or more times. The gene calls are TRBV7-2 and TRBJ2-5; 8 bases are a match to TRBD1. Trimming cost V 4 bases and J 3 bases; bases outside gene matches: 4. Germline lookup yields CDR1 SGHTA and CDR2 FQGNSA. This CDR3 spans 14 amino acids. Written as DNA, the CDR3 is TGTGCCAGCAGCTCGGGACAGGCGAAAGAGACCCAGTACTTC. Translated: CASSSGQAKETQYF.

This clonotype was observed many times. The J gene is TRBJ2-1, the V gene TRBV3-1, with 12 bases that match TRBD2. J gave up 2 bases and V 1 base, and 3 bases lay outside the gene matches. Germline lookup yields CDR1 LGHDT and CDR2 YNNKEL (reference sequence). This CDR3 is 17 amino acids long. CDR3 sequence reads: CASSQGTSGAPYNEQFF. The CDR3 coding sequence is TGTGCCAGCAGCCAAGGGACTAGCGGGGCACCCTACAATGAGCAGTTCTTC.

There are a few counts of this clonotype. The chain couples TRBV5-6 to TRBJ1-5; TRBD1 might be the D (5 bases). The CDR3 has 16 residues. Germline CDR1 is SGHDT and CDR2 is YYEEEE. The V and J ends lost 3 bases and 1 base respectively, with 14 bases between them. The CDR3 region is CASSSVVGPSNQPQHF. The CDR3 coding sequence is TGTGCCAGCAGCTCCGTAGTGGGACCGAGCAATCAGCCCCAGCATTTT.

The CDR3 DNA follows: TGTGCCAGCAGCCAGGTGTTCCAAGGTGGGGTGACCCACGAGCAGTACTTC. It is translated as CASSQVFQGGVTHEQYF. This sequence joins TRBV3-1 and TRBJ2-7; no clear D. CDR1 is LGHDT, CDR2 YNNKEL, per germline (reference sequence). The CDR3 has 17 amino acids. V gave up 3 bases and J gave up 5 bases, with 23 bases separating them.

This chain links TRBV7-9 with TRBJ1-2, with TRBD1 as a possible D gene (5 bases). Per germline, CDR1 SEHNR and CDR2 FQNEAQ (reference sequence). The CDR3 is made up of 14 amino acids. V lost 0 bases and J 3 bases, leaving 8 bases between the germline ends. CDR3 in DNA: TGTGCCAGCAGCTTAGCGCAGGGAGACTATGGCTACACCTTC. Translating gives CASSLAQGDYGYTF.

Only one count was recorded for this clonotype. CDR3 sequence reads: CSATGYGYTF. The DNA for the CDR3 is TGCAGTGCAACCGGCTATGGCTACACCTTC. The chain combines TRBV20-1 with TRBJ1-2; D remains ambiguous. V was cut by 6 bases and J by 4 bases, with 6 bases left in between. Germline CDR1 DFQATT, CDR2 SNEGSKA (reference sequence). The CDR3 is 10 amino acids.

This clonotype was seen ten or more times. The gene calls are TRBV6-5 and TRBJ1-4; tentative D call: TRBD1 (5 bases). Germline V gives CDR1 MNHEY, CDR2 SVGAGI. This CDR3 contains 16 residues. V lost 6 bases and J 0 bases, leaving 14 bases between the germline ends. CDR3 region: CASRSQGSATNEKLFF. The DNA of the CDR3 is TGTGCCAGCAGATCCCAGGGATCGGCAACTAATGAAAAACTGTTTTTT.

The rearrangement links TRBV30 to TRBJ2-7; D is possibly TRBD1 (6 bases). V was clipped by 3 bases and J by 3 bases, with 9 bases between them. The germline V gene encodes CDR1 GTSNPN and CDR2 SVGIG (reference sequence). The CDR3 is made up of 12 amino acids. The CDR3 nucleotides read TGTGCCTGGAGGCAGGGGTTCTACGAGCAGTACTTC. It yields the protein CAWRQGFYEQYF.

This clonotype appeared a few times. The chain carries TRBV19 and TRBJ2-4, with D possibly TRBD1 on 5 matching bases. The CDR3 sequence is 18 residues long. Trimming shortened V by 3 bases and J by 0 bases, and 18 bases separated the two germline ends. Germline assignment: CDR1 LNHDA and CDR2 SQIVND (reference sequence). CDR3 loop: CASSINSRQRLAKNIQYF. The CDR3 DNA follows: TGTGCCAGTAGTATCAACTCTCGACAGAGGCTAGCCAAAAACATTCAGTACTTC.

This clonotype was detected only a few times. The rearrangement uses TRBV19 and TRBJ2-4; D is possibly TRBD1 or TRBD2 (5 bases each). Germline CDR1 and CDR2: LNHDA and SQIVND (reference sequence). The CDR3 is made up of 12 amino acids. The V end was cut by 7 bases, the J end by 7 bases, with 11 bases between. CDR3 nucleotides: TGTGCCAGTAAAGGGGACCGGAACATTCAGTACTTC. This codes for CASKGDRNIQYF.

This chain joins TRBV6-1 and TRBJ1-1, with D maybe TRBD1 (5 bases). Trimming took off 4 bases at V and 1 base at J, with 7 bases between the two ends. Looked up from germline, CDR1 is MNHNS and CDR2 is SASEGT. The CDR3 loop spans 13 amino acids. Written as DNA, the CDR3 is TGTGCCAGCAGTGTGACAGAGAACACTGAAGCTTTCTTT. Amino acid sequence: CASSVTENTEAFF.

This clonotype was seen many times. The V gene is TRBV7-6, the J gene TRBJ2-5; 8 bases map to TRBD1. Germline CDR1 SGHVS, CDR2 FNYEAQ. V gave up 1 base and J gave up 2 bases; unmatched junction bases: 9. CDR3 size: 17 residues. CDR3 nucleotide sequence: TGTGCCAGCAGCTTAGTCAGAAGAGGGACAGGACAAGAGACCCAGTACTTC. This encodes CASSLVRRGTGQETQYF.

This clonotype was counted many times. CDR3: CSARERTSGLRDEQYF. CDR3 bases: TGCAGTGCTAGAGAAAGGACTAGCGGGCTTCGAGACGAGCAGTACTTC. The genes are TRBV20-1 and TRBJ2-7; TRBD2 matches 11 bases. The ends lost 0 bases at V and 5 bases at J; junction bases unmatched: 9. This CDR3 comprises 16 residues. Germline loops: CDR1 DFQATT, CDR2 SNEGSKA (reference sequence).

This clonotype was detected ten times or more. The rearrangement uses TRBV12-3 or TRBV12-4 and TRBJ1-5; D is perhaps TRBD1 (5 bases). Trimming removed 3 bases at V and 3 bases at J, with 6 bases between. The length of the CDR3 is 13 residues. CDR3 DNA sequence: TGTGCCAGCAGTTTCAGGGCCAATCAGCCCCAGCATTTT. This gives the protein CASSFRANQPQHF.

The table lists this clonotype with many counts. V is TRBV3-1 and J is TRBJ1-1; D gene uncertain. Per germline, CDR1 LGHDT and CDR2 YNNKEL (reference sequence). Trimming left V 1 base short and J 2 bases short, with 2 bases between. The CDR3 extends over 12 amino acids. This CDR3 reads CASSQANTEAFF. The CDR3 DNA is TGTGCCAGCAGCCAAGCAAACACTGAAGCTTTCTTT.

With respect to this clonotype: A much bigger clone sits one base away, suggesting this may be a read error. The chain carries TRBV7-3 and TRBJ2-1; D possibly corresponds to TRBD1 (5 bases). CDR3 length: 16 residues. With 7 bases removed from V and 0 bases from J, the gap between germline ends came to 16 bases. From germline, CDR1 is SGHTA and CDR2 FQGTGA. The CDR3 here is CASTNLGPNSYNEQFF. The CDR3 DNA reads as TGTGCCAGCACCAACCTGGGGCCGAACTCCTACAATGAGCAGTTCTTC.